Listed below are T cell receptor beta chains from one sample, sequenced in a study of blood T cell repertoires in COVID-19. Method: immunoSEQ multiplex PCR; TCRdb's copy keeps in-frame clones and lacks some. The table includes approximately 170,000 clones, 81% detected once. The sample consisted of peripheral blood. The receptors stem from a man in his sixties with active or convalescent COVID-19. Both conserved end residues are trimmed from each CDR3. The D gene is left open where the match is weak.

TRBV5-4	TRBJ1-4	TRBD1	ASSPGPRGREKLF
TRBV5-1	TRBJ2-2	.	ASSVTGPQQAGELF
TRBV7-8	TRBJ1-2	.	ASSPDRSGYT
TRBV7-9	TRBJ2-3	TRBD2	ASSLSGTQGTQY
TRBV5-8	TRBJ2-3	.	ASSPATGPGDTQY
TRBV7-3	TRBJ2-1	.	ASSLSRDNNEQF
TRBV18	TRBJ1-2	.	ASSPEAGTPNGYT
TRBV3-1/TRBV3-2	TRBJ1-2	TRBD1	ASSLRDSGGGYT
TRBV4-2	TRBJ1-1	TRBD1	ASSQGNQGAMDTEAF
TRBV6-6	TRBJ1-5	.	ASTQGSNQPQH
TRBV5-4	TRBJ2-2	.	ASNLGTTNTGELF
TRBV5-1	TRBJ2-5	TRBD2	ASHPGIAGEETQY
TRBV2	TRBJ2-7	TRBD2	ASSFLTSGSVEQY
TRBV6-4	TRBJ2-7	TRBD1	ASSSGQGAYEQY
TRBV4-1	TRBJ2-5	TRBD2	ASSQERGGTSGGRETQY
TRBV7-9	TRBJ1-1	.	ASSVDRFADTEAF
TRBV11-2	TRBJ2-1	TRBD2	TSGGESFMNEQF
TRBV3-1/TRBV3-2	TRBJ1-3	.	ASSQVPITISGNTIY
TRBV3-1/TRBV3-2	TRBJ2-3	TRBD1	ASSPATGLTDTQY
TRBV10-1	TRBJ1-2	.	ASSELQGGGYT
TRBV6-5	TRBJ2-7	.	ASLGGPSYEQY
TRBV20-1	TRBJ2-1	TRBD2	SASAGTTSYNEQF
TRBV6-6	TRBJ2-3	.	ASSLGTGSGTDTQY
TRBV3-1/TRBV3-2	TRBJ2-1	TRBD2	ASSQGGLAHNEQF
TRBV7-9	TRBJ1-5	.	ASSLEGGSQPQH
TRBV28	TRBJ2-5	.	ASSPGQETQY
TRBV25-1	TRBJ1-6	TRBD1	ASIDRAYNSPLH
TRBV14	TRBJ1-3	.	ASSTQGGNTIY
TRBV19	TRBJ2-2	.	ASSTRDTGELF
TRBV6-5	TRBJ1-3	.	ASRSEGAGNTIY
TRBV7-2	TRBJ2-5	.	ASSLNRQETQY
TRBV29-1	TRBJ1-2	.	SVEGDLGRGRYGYT
TRBV18	TRBJ1-1	.	ASSPSTEAF
TRBV5-1	TRBJ2-5	TRBD2	ASSAGGEQETQY
TRBV5-5	TRBJ2-7	TRBD1	ASSLRTGGGEQY
TRBV28	TRBJ2-5	TRBD2	ASSFQGATSGAQETQY
TRBV15	TRBJ2-5	.	ATSSPLGGLLGQETQY
TRBV6-5	TRBJ1-5	.	ASSLIVLRAQH
TRBV28	TRBJ2-7	.	ASSLQGREQY
TRBV14	TRBJ2-7	TRBD1	ASSQVQGVTYEQY
TRBV11-2	TRBJ1-2	.	ASSFSRGLANYGYT
TRBV10-1	TRBJ2-1	TRBD1	ASGPGTGQAEQF
TRBV3-1/TRBV3-2	TRBJ2-6	.	ASSQAARAGANVLT
TRBV19	TRBJ1-5	.	ASSIGLDSNQPQH
TRBV29-1	TRBJ1-1	TRBD1	SVPSGGTEAF
TRBV4-1	TRBJ1-5	.	ASSQDLAVAYSNQPQH
TRBV29-1	TRBJ2-3	.	SVRGTDLGGTQY
TRBV12-3/TRBV12-4	TRBJ2-7	.	ASSRSTWYEQY
TRBV5-1	TRBJ1-6	.	ASSTTGYNSPLH
TRBV11-3	TRBJ2-7	TRBD1	ASSLSGTGLYEQY
TRBV2	TRBJ2-1	TRBD2	ASSFSGLAGIYNEQF
TRBV7-9	TRBJ1-4	TRBD1	ASSLSGQHHEKLF
TRBV10-3	TRBJ2-5	TRBD1	AIRGTGRGETQY
TRBV15	TRBJ1-4	.	ATSRALDEKLF
TRBV28	TRBJ2-7	.	ASSFPFRERIGEQY
TRBV7-9	TRBJ2-1	TRBD2	ASSLGTSGSIRHEQF
TRBV2	TRBJ1-4	TRBD1	ASSRQGAREKLF
TRBV3-1/TRBV3-2	TRBJ1-1	.	ASRRGRGVNTEAF
TRBV9	TRBJ1-1	TRBD1	ASSSSRTGRMNTEAF